These T cell receptor beta chains were read from a single sample in a study of human T cells and chemical hapten exposure. TCRdb re-analysed the RACE reads in MiXCR, keeping a single row per CDR3 protein. In the table there are 79,000 or so distinct CDR3 sequences, about 9.3% of which are singletons. The starting material was whole blood, obtained in connection with sensitization to the hapten diphenylcyclopropenone (DPC). Receptors were obtained from a woman in her fifties or sixties with alopecia areata. Some clones in this sample may be carry-over from other donors' samples. Each CDR3 is given with its conserved first and last residue. D genes are given only for firm matches.

d_call v_call cdr3_length cdr3_aa
TRBD2 TRBV12-3/TRBV12-4 16 CASSPGLVGGSYEQYF
TRBD1 TRBV3-1 16 CASRTGSFSGANVLTF
TRBD1 TRBV6-6 17 CASSTSGGQGEGYGYTF
. TRBV7-6 13 CASTGGSRGGQYF
TRBD2 TRBV28 17 CASSSYLQREAPYEQYF
. TRBV9 14 CASSVGTVDEKLFF
. TRBV11-2 14 CASSLGSPPREQYF
. TRBV2 15 CASNPENLGNTEAFF
. TRBV30 18 CAWSAPFLSRERGGELFF
TRBD1 TRBV11-3 15 CASSLFGQARSPLHF
TRBD2 TRBV7-2 19 CASSLALLAGGFSTDTQYF
. TRBV11-3 13 CASSPVTSGEQYF
TRBD2 TRBV6-6 16 CASSPGTSGSTDTQYF
. TRBV7-9 12 CASSLIGGAQHF
. TRBV6-2/TRBV6-3 11 CASSYPQPQHF
. TRBV18 17 CASSPVSGSGGGDTQYF
. TRBV7-2 16 CASSLVVLIATGELFF
TRBD1 TRBV6-2/TRBV6-3 17 CASSYRAPGTGDQPQHF
. TRBV6-5 17 CASSYSGAQLNTGELFF
. TRBV7-2 13 CASSLKRNTEAFF
TRBD1 TRBV19 14 CASRTGGVYNEQFF
. TRBV27 14 CASSPRRTNEKLFF
. TRBV4-2 15 CASSQAGRSDNEQFF
TRBD2 TRBV5-1 15 CASSRTGRDQETQYF
. TRBV28 14 CASREDLAKNIQYF
TRBD1 TRBV29-1 12 CSGHRGRTEAFF
. TRBV6-2/TRBV6-3 16 CASSRLPGHWRETQYF
. TRBV7-9 14 CASSRGVLSYEQYF
TRBD1 TRBV7-2 16 CASSIGTGGKNTEAFF
TRBD2 TRBV6-5 15 CASSPSGSKADTQYF
. TRBV5-5 14 CASSSARGIDGYTF
. TRBV29-1 16 CSVEAGEVSGANVLTF
. TRBV11-2 13 CASSLDKKNIQYF